What follows describes a single T cell receptor (beta chain). Its antigen is not yet known. No base-level quality is on record; no much larger clone is a single base apart. Taken from cysteine to phenylalanine, the CDR3 has 16 residues. The read is trimmed to its CDR3 DNA, 48 bases read in frame from base 1. V ends up 4 bases short and J 4 bases short, with an unmatched junction base count of 6. Looking up the germline V gene yields CDR1 KGHDR and CDR2 SFDVKD. After more than 9 days of culture, CD4+ T cells were isolated with the EasySep CD4+ T cell isolation kit. None of the healthy vaccine recipients had a prior SARS-CoV-2 infection, which was confirmed by nucleocapsid antibody tests that came back negative both before and after vaccination. On days 3 and 7, half of the culture medium was replaced with fresh IL-2-containing medium. Unless noted otherwise, every peptide stimulation condition was grown in triplicate wells. PBMC were separated from whole blood using Ficoll-Paque Plus gradient centrifugation and were then either cryopreserved at -140C or used fresh. Genomic DNA was extracted from cultured CD4+ T cells with the QIAamp micro DNA kit.

This sample was included in a study of vaccination effects on CD4 cells after COVID-19 (dated by TCRdb to 2021 to 2024). About the full investigation: The ViraFEST assay stimulated PBMC with viral peptide pools and then used TCR sequencing to identify antigen-specific CD4+ T cell clonotypes by expansion. Each participant got two doses of an mRNA SARS-CoV-2 vaccine, either BNT162b2 or mRNA-1273. A few million PBMC per well were cultured in IMDM with 5% human AB serum, 10 IU/ml IL-2 and gentamicin, plus 10 ug/ml peptides. SARS-CoV-2 spike-specific CD4+ TCR repertoires from before and after mRNA vaccination were compared in COVID-19 convalescent patients and in infection-naive vaccine recipients. The full study included ten to eleven COVID-19 convalescent patients and several SARS-CoV-2-naive healthy vaccine recipients. The Oncomine TCR Beta short-read assay on an Illumina iSeq 100 was used to sequence cultures from other donors in the study. What the study reported, not specific to this receptor: At late post-vaccination timepoints, both infection-induced and vaccine-induced clones showed marked clonal contraction, consistent with waning T cell responses. Only a small number of convalescent patients were included, and no early post-infection timepoints were available, which limited the study. Among healthy vaccine recipients, nearly all vaccine-induced clones were SARS-CoV-2 mono-reactive, and just 1 of 255 was cross-reactive with common cold coronaviruses.

Library preparation employed the immunoSEQ multiplex PCR assay. DNA from the cultured and isolated CD4+ T cells underwent TCR beta CDR3 sequencing. The authors processed their data as follows. The analysis removed non-productive TCR sequences, trimmed reads to the CDR3 region, and retained only CDR3s that were 7 or more amino acids long. Antigen-specific clonotypes were identified with the MANAFEST web app by comparing expansion in peptide wells against reference cultures. Positive clones required FDR<0.05 expansion versus reference and all other wells, odds ratio above 5, and frequency above 0.1% in two replicate wells. Clonotypes significantly expanded in SARS-CoV-2 spike wells and in at least one common cold coronavirus spike condition were defined as cross-reactive. CDR3 similarity was assessed by Levenshtein distance with the stringdist R package, and unrooted trees were built with ape in R 3.6.1. TCRdb provides this immuneACCESS table in a form limited to in-frame rearrangements. Some clones are lacking; in checked studies, under half of them reflect an unresolved V gene, and why the rest are absent is not known. V and J calls and clone size follow that table, whereas D and trimming were derived from the DNA. Here the sample has about 58,000 clones; 70% to 80% occur a single time. Together, the top ten hold around 3.3% of the sample.

The specimen comprised CD4+ T cells from PBMCs cultured without peptide, sampled before COVID-19 vaccination. The receptor was isolated from a human donor who received a COVID-19 vaccine. Rearrangement joined TRBV24-1 to TRBJ2-2; the junction holds 9 bases that match TRBD2. The bases read TGTGCCACCAGTGAACCAGCGGGGGGTAGCACCGGGGAGCTGTTTTTT. The encoded protein is CATSEPAGGSTGELFF.